This TCR beta chain was documented in a study of OX40 agonist ivuxolimab in advanced cancers. Study background: Patients got intravenous ivuxolimab at 0.01 to 10 mg/kg every 2 weeks.

Sequenced by immunoSEQ multiplex PCR; TCRdb stores in-frame clones only, minus some. The sample gives 65,000 to 100,000 clones, about 91% of which show up once; around 6.9% is in the top ten. The material sequenced was CD4+ or CD8+ T cells sorted from blood, taken in a trial of the OX40 agonist ivuxolimab. The receptor was derived from an adult with an advanced solid tumor such as melanoma, head and neck, liver or kidney cancer.

In DNA, the CDR3 is TGTGCCAGCAGGAGGTTACACAATGAGCAGTTCTTC. Its translation is CASRRLHNEQFF. The chain couples TRBV2 to TRBJ2-1; D gene uncertain. With 6 bases removed from V and 5 bases from J, the gap between germline ends came to 8 bases. The germline CDR1 and CDR2 sequences are SNHLY and FYNNEI. CDR3 length: 12 residues.